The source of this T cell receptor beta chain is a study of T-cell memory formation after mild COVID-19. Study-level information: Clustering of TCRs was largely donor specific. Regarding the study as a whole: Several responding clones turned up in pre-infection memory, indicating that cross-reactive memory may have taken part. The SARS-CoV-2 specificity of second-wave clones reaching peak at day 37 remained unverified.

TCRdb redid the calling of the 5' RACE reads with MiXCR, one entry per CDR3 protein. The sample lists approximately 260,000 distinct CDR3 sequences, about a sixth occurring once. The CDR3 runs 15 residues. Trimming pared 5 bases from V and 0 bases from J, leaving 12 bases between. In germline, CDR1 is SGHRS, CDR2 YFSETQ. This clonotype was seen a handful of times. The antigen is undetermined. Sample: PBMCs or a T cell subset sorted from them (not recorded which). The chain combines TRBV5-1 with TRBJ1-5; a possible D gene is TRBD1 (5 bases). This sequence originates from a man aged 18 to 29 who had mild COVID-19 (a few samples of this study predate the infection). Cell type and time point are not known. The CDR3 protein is CASRQGPLSNQPQHF. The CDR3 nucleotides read TGCGCCAGCAGGCAGGGACCCCTTAGCAATCAGCCCCAGCATTTT.